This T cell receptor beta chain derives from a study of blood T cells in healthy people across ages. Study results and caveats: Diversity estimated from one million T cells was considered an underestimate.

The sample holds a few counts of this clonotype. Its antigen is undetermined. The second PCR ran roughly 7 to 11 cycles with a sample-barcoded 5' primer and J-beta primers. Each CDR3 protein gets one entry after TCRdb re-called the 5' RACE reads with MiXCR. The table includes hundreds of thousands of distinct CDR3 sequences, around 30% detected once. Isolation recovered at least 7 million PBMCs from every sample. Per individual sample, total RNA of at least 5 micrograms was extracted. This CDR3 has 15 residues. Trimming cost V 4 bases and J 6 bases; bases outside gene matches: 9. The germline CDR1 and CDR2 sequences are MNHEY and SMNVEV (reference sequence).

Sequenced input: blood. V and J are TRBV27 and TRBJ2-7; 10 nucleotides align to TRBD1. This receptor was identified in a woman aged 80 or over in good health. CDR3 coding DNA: TGTGCCAGCAGTTACCGGCCCGGGACAGGGGCCGAGCAGTACTTC. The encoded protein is CASSYRPGTGAEQYF.